The 27 T cell receptor beta chains presented below share a single source sample, sequenced in a study of T-cell reconstitution after alpha-beta-depleted transplantation in children. TCRbeta library construction was performed incorporating unique molecular identifiers. TCRdb reanalysed the PCR reads using MiXCR and keeps one entry per CDR3 protein. The sample carries approximately 500,000 distinct CDR3 sequences, over 9.5% recorded once. This specimen was PBMCs, taken before TCRalphabeta/CD19-depleted stem cell transplant. These TCRs come from a child aged 2-15 years with inherited bone marrow failure, due to receive a stem cell transplant.

About this clonotype: A much larger clone is a single base away; this may be a read error. This rearrangement joins TRBV29-1 to TRBJ1-2; D gene unclear. V lost 4 bases and J 6 bases, leaving 15 bases between the germline ends. This CDR3 region has 13 residues. Germline CDR1 SQVTM, CDR2 ANQGSEA. The CDR3: CSVGNRLGNGYTF. DNA of the CDR3: TGCAGCGTTGGAAACCGACTGGGCAATGGCTACACCTTC.

Ten or more counts support this clonotype. The V and J genes are TRBV12-3 or TRBV12-4 and TRBJ1-4, with D possibly TRBD1 on 6 matching bases. The V and J ends lost 4 bases and 8 bases respectively, with 17 bases between them. The CDR3 loop spans 15 amino acids. Here the CDR3 reads CASSSRRGLQEKLFF. CDR3 in DNA: TGTGCCAGCAGTTCGCGCAGGGGTTTGCAAGAAAAACTGTTTTTT.

This clonotype was detected many times. J is TRBJ2-1 and V is TRBV30; D is ambiguous. Germline V gives CDR1 GTSNPN, CDR2 SVGIG (reference sequence). V was trimmed by 0 bases and J by 2 bases, leaving 14 bases between them. There are 16 residues in the CDR3. CDR3 amino acids: CAWSVHRTLPYNEQFF. The DNA of the CDR3 is TGTGCCTGGAGTGTACATAGGACGCTCCCCTACAATGAGCAGTTCTTC.

This clonotype was seen at least ten times. This rearrangement joins TRBV27 to TRBJ1-5; perhaps TRBD1 as D (5 bases). The germline gives CDR1 MNHEY, CDR2 SMNVEV (reference sequence). Trimming pared 5 bases from V and 1 base from J, leaving 9 bases between. This CDR3 has 14 amino acids. The CDR3 protein is CASSRGPSNQPQHF. The CDR3 DNA reads TGTGCCAGCAGTCGGGGCCCAAGCAATCAGCCCCAGCATTTT.

The chain joins TRBV20-1 to TRBJ2-7; D is possibly TRBD2 (5 bases). Germline loops: CDR1 DFQATT, CDR2 SNEGSKA (reference sequence). V lost 3 bases and J lost 3, with 12 bases in between. The CDR3 is 13 amino acids. In DNA form, the CDR3 reads TGCAGTGCTAGTCGGCGGGCCGACTACGAGCAGTACTTC. Amino acids: CSASRRADYEQYF.

CDR3 DNA sequence: TGTGCCAGCAGCTTCGGGTGGGGGTTCTCCTACGAGCAGTACTTC. Translated, it gives CASSFGWGFSYEQYF. The rearrangement links TRBV7-2 to TRBJ2-7; the D call may be TRBD1 or TRBD2 (5 bases each). The CDR3 runs 15 residues. Trimming took off 3 bases at V and 0 bases at J, with 12 bases between the two ends. Germline V CDR1 and CDR2: SGHTA, FQGNSA. The variable domain in full, completed from reference TRBV7-2 and TRBJ2-7, reads GAGVSQSPSNKVTEKGKDVELRCDPISGHTALYWYRQSLGQGLEFLIYFQGNSAPDKSGLPSDRFSAERTGGSVSTLTIQRTQQEDSAVYLCASSFGWGFSYEQYFGPGTRLTVT.

This clonotype was picked up many times. The chain links TRBV20-1 to TRBJ2-5, with D unresolved. Germline V gene data show CDR1 as DFQATT and CDR2 as SNEGSKA (reference sequence). The CDR3 runs 10 residues. The ends were cut back, 6 bases at V and 2 bases at J, with 4 bases in the middle. The CDR3 sequence: CSAVQETQYF. CDR3 nucleotide sequence: TGCAGTGCGGTTCAAGAGACCCAGTACTTC.

This clonotype was counted at least ten times. The chain recombines TRBV30 with TRBJ1-2; TRBD1 is a possible D gene (5 bases). The V gene lost 0 bases and the J gene lost 6 bases, with 8 bases spanning the gap. In germline, CDR1 is GTSNPN, CDR2 SVGIG (reference sequence). The CDR3 contains 12 residues. The DNA for the CDR3 is TGTGCCTGGAGTGTGGACACCAATGGCTACACCTTC. Amino acid sequence: CAWSVDTNGYTF.

The chain uses TRBV7-6 and TRBJ2-1, with 13 bases lining up with TRBD2. CDR3 length: 19 residues. Germline V lookup: CDR1 SGHVS, CDR2 FNYEAQ. With 5 bases clipped from V and 6 bases from J, the junction kept 16 bases outside the gene matches. The CDR3 here is CASSRPTSGRILTFNEQFF. CDR3 nucleotide sequence: TGTGCCAGCAGCCGCCCGACTAGCGGGAGGATCTTGACCTTCAATGAGCAGTTCTTC.

This clonotype was recorded many times. The chain links TRBV7-2 to TRBJ2-4, with 7 bases aligning to TRBD2. Germline lookup yields CDR1 SGHTA and CDR2 FQGNSA. The CDR3 consists of 17 residues. Losses at the gene ends were 1 base for V and 0 bases for J; bases not matched to a gene: 6. CDR3 protein: CASSLGGGFLAKNIQYF. The CDR3, as DNA: TGTGCCAGCAGCTTAGGGGGGGGGTTCTTAGCCAAAAACATTCAGTACTTC.

Ten or more counts support this clonotype. This rearrangement joins TRBV11-2 to TRBJ2-1, with 11 bases aligning to TRBD2. J lost 8 bases, V lost 0 bases, and 3 bases had no gene match. CDR1 and CDR2 (germline): SGHAT, FQNNGV. The CDR3 sequence is 15 residues long. In DNA form, the CDR3 reads TGTGCCAGCAGCTTAGAACTAGCGGGAGTCTATGAGCAGTTCTTC. It translates to CASSLELAGVYEQFF.

This clonotype was seen at least ten times. V gene TRBV20-1 combines with J gene TRBJ2-5; D is unresolved. V shed 6 bases and J shed 6 bases, with 8 bases lying between them. The germline gives CDR1 DFQATT, CDR2 SNEGSKA (reference sequence). The CDR3 has 10 amino acids. The CDR3 sequence: CSAPLKTQYF. The CDR3 DNA follows: TGCAGTGCGCCCTTAAAGACCCAGTACTTC.

This clonotype came up many times. This chain links TRBV4-3 with TRBJ2-1, with TRBD2 matching over 9 bases. V was clipped by 0 bases and J by 6 bases; unmatched bases: 9. The CDR3 contains 17 residues. CDR1 is LGHNA, CDR2 YSLEER, per germline. CDR3 DNA: TGCGCCAGCAGCCAAGAACGGGCTGGCGGGAGGGCCAATGAGCAGTTCTTC. Its protein product is CASSQERAGGRANEQFF.

This clonotype was seen at least ten times. The CDR3 sequence: CASSLGMPLTDTQYF. As DNA, the CDR3 is TGCGCCAGCAGCTTGGGCATGCCATTAACAGATACGCAGTATTTT. This sequence joins TRBV5-1 and TRBJ2-3; D is unclear. Germline CDR1 and CDR2: SGHRS and YFSETQ. This CDR3 region has 15 residues. The germline V and J ends were trimmed by 0 bases and 3 bases, with 11 bases remaining between them.

This clonotype showed up many times. The chain carries TRBV7-8 and TRBJ1-4; 9 positions match TRBD1. The CDR3 runs 16 residues. Trimming cost V 1 base and J 4 bases; bases outside gene matches: 4. Germline V gene sequence: CDR1 SGHVS, CDR2 FQNEAQ. CDR3: CASSLGQGGYNEKLFF. The DNA of the CDR3 is TGTGCCAGCAGCTTAGGACAGGGGGGGTATAATGAAAAACTGTTTTTT. The whole variable domain, filled in from reference TRBV7-8 and TRBJ1-4, reads GAGVSQSPRYKVAKRGQDVALRCDPISGHVSLFWYQQALGQGPEFLTYFQNEAQLDKSGLPSDRFFAERPEGSVSTLKIQRTQQEDSAVYLCASSLGQGGYNEKLFFGSGTQLSVL.

CDR3 sequence: CAWSTSRTWPSTDTQYF. CDR3 nucleotides: TGTGCCTGGAGTACCTCCCGGACTTGGCCTAGCACAGATACGCAGTATTTT. The chain has TRBV30 and TRBJ2-3, with D possibly TRBD2 on 5 matching bases. The CDR3 contains 17 residues. Per germline, CDR1 GTSNPN and CDR2 SVGIG (reference sequence). Trimming stripped 2 bases from V and 0 bases from J, with 18 bases between.

This clonotype was seen at least ten times. This chain uses TRBV21-1 with TRBJ1-6. TRBV21-1 is annotated as a pseudogene. The CDR3 spans 15 residues. The CDR3: CASRGRKNFNSPLHF. In DNA form, the CDR3 reads TGTGCCAGCAGGGGCAGGAAAAATTTTAATTCACCCCTCCACTTT.

This clonotype came up many times. The chain uses TRBV2 and TRBJ2-2, with D perhaps TRBD2 (5 bases). Germline assignment: CDR1 SNHLY and CDR2 FYNNEI. The CDR3 spans 15 residues. Between the trimmed V and J ends, which lost 3 bases and 5 bases, there was a span of 13 bases. The CDR3 is CASSESAGITGELFF. The CDR3 coding sequence is TGTGCCAGCAGTGAGTCCGCCGGGATAACCGGGGAGCTGTTTTTT.

V gene TRBV4-3 combines with J gene TRBJ2-1, with D uncertain. The CDR3 covers 14 residues. The ends were cut back, 4 bases at V and 4 bases at J, with 11 bases in the middle. Per the germline V gene, CDR1 is LGHNA and CDR2 is YSLEER. CDR3 coding DNA: TGCGCCAGCAGCCGGAACCTGGGGTACAATGAGCAGTTCTTC. This encodes CASSRNLGYNEQFF.

This clonotype was found many times. The rearrangement links TRBV15 to TRBJ2-3, with D perhaps TRBD1 (5 bases). V was pared by 5 bases and J by 5 bases, with 11 bases between. CDR1 and CDR2 (germline): LNHNV, YYDKDF (reference sequence). The CDR3 is 13 amino acids. The CDR3 loop reads CATSPQTEDTQYF. The DNA of the CDR3 is TGTGCCACCAGCCCCCAGACAGAAGATACGCAGTATTTT.

In its sample, this clonotype was seen many times. The chain couples TRBV12-3 or TRBV12-4 to TRBJ1-6; TRBD1 agrees at 9 bases. Trimming cost V 3 bases and J 9 bases; bases outside gene matches: 6. There are 15 residues in the CDR3. The CDR3 here is CASSFVDRGASPLHF. CDR3 DNA sequence: TGTGCCAGCAGTTTTGTCGACAGGGGGGCTTCACCCCTCCACTTT.

The sample holds a few counts of this clonotype. The genes are TRBV4-3 and TRBJ1-2; D is perhaps TRBD1 (5 bases). V was shortened by 1 base and J by 4 bases, with 13 bases between the two germline ends. The CDR3 length is 15 residues. The V gene's germline CDR1 is LGHNA and CDR2 YSLEER. DNA for the CDR3: TGCGCCAGCAGCCAAGGACAGCGAACCCTCTATGGCTACACCTTC. Its protein is CASSQGQRTLYGYTF.

This clonotype was detected only a few times. The chain links TRBV6-1 to TRBJ1-6; 10 bases are shared with TRBD1. The CDR3 is 13 amino acids. The V and J ends lost 7 bases and 11 bases, in that order; junction bases with no gene match: 5. Germline CDR1 is MNHNS and CDR2 is SASEGT. The CDR3 bases are TGTGCCAGCAAGGGACAGGGGTATACACCCCTCCACTTT. As protein: CASKGQGYTPLHF.

CDR3 sequence: CASSGLADNTGELFF. The DNA for the CDR3 is TGTGCCAGCAGTGGACTAGCGGATAACACCGGGGAGCTGTTTTTT. The J gene is TRBJ2-2, the V gene TRBV12-3 or TRBV12-4; TRBD2 matches at 10 bases. CDR3 length: 15 residues. V shed 5 bases and J 2 bases; nucleotides not matched to a gene: 2.

This clonotype was seen repeatedly, ten times or more. V is TRBV5-1 and J is TRBJ2-1; 10 bases are shared with TRBD1. Trimming took 6 bases from V and 6 from J; bases not matched to a gene: 6. The V gene's germline CDR1 is SGHRS and CDR2 YFSETQ. CDR3 length: 14 amino acids. CDR3 amino acids: CASTLGTGANEQFF. The DNA for the CDR3 is TGCGCCAGCACCCTCGGGACAGGGGCCAATGAGCAGTTCTTC.

This clonotype was recorded at least ten times. The chain is built from TRBV10-3 and TRBJ1-5; no definite D call. The CDR3 consists of 15 residues. Deletions cut 3 bases from V and 1 base from J, with 10 bases between. Germline V gives CDR1 ENHRY, CDR2 SYGVKD. CDR3 in DNA: TGTGCCATCAGTGAAGGGTCAGGCAGCAATCAGCCCCAGCATTTT. This sequence encodes CAISEGSGSNQPQHF.

V and J are TRBV20-1 and TRBJ2-2; D might be TRBD1 or TRBD2, each matching 5 bases. The V end was cut by 6 bases, the J end by 3 bases, with 11 bases between. Germline V gene sequence: CDR1 DFQATT, CDR2 SNEGSKA (reference sequence). This CDR3 has 13 residues. The chain's CDR3 is CSAGVVDTGELFF. CDR3 in DNA: TGCAGTGCGGGGGTAGTGGACACCGGGGAGCTGTTTTTT.